The 30 T cell receptor beta chains reported below all come from one sample, sequenced in a study of cytomegalovirus exposure and HLA in healthy donors. Primers: 60 Vbeta forward and 13 Jbeta reverse. Only in-frame clones appear in the TCRdb table, and some are missing; sequencing was by immunoSEQ multiplex PCR. The sample has over 65,000 clones, 65% to 70% seen once; the top ten hold around 6.9%. Specimen: PBMCs. The origin of the receptors is a woman aged 50 to 65 in good health and CMV-seropositive.

This clone has just one count. The gene calls are TRBV7-9 and TRBJ1-5; no definite D call. From germline, CDR1 is SEHNR and CDR2 FQNEAQ (reference sequence). The CDR3 spans 12 residues. The V end was cut by 5 bases, the J end by 6 bases, with 8 bases between. CDR3 region: CASSEQTQPQHF. CDR3 DNA sequence: TGTGCCAGCAGCGAACAGACTCAGCCCCAGCATTTT.

The chain has TRBV5-1 and TRBJ1-4; the D is unclear. Germline V gene lookup returns CDR1 SGHRS and CDR2 YFSETQ. Trimming cost V 0 bases and J 0 bases, with 6 bases left between them. The CDR3 consists of 15 residues. The CDR3 nucleotides read TGCGCCAGCAGCTTGGGGGCAGCAACTAATGAAAAACTGTTTTTT. Amino acid sequence: CASSLGAATNEKLFF. Combining the CDR3 with reference TRBV5-1 and TRBJ1-4 gives the whole variable domain KAGVTQTPRYLIKTRGQQVTLSCSPISGHRSVSWYQQTPGQGLQFLFEYFSETQRNKGNFPGRFSGRQFSNSRSEMNVSTLELGDSALYLCASSLGAATNEKLFFGSGTQLSVL.

This chain joins TRBV6-5 and TRBJ2-7, with a possible D match to TRBD1 (5 bases). The CDR3 contains 14 residues. Germline CDR1 is MNHEY and CDR2 is SVGAGI. V was clipped by 3 bases and J by 2 bases, with 11 bases between them. The CDR3 DNA reads as TGTGCCAGCAGTTATTTTAGGGGCCCCTACGAGCAGTACTTC. It translates to CASSYFRGPYEQYF.

This clone was picked up a small number of times. V usage is TRBV28 and J usage is TRBJ1-4; maybe TRBD1 (6 bases). There are 14 residues in the CDR3. Germline V CDR1 and CDR2: MDHEN, SYDVKM. Deletions cut 5 bases from V and 3 bases from J, with 10 bases between. CDR3 residues: CASSPTGPNEKLFF. The CDR3 DNA sequence: TGTGCCAGCAGTCCTACAGGGCCTAATGAAAAACTGTTTTTT.

The rearrangement uses TRBV4-1 and TRBJ2-1; perhaps TRBD2 as D (5 bases). Germline V gene sequence: CDR1 MGHRA, CDR2 YSYEKL. This CDR3 contains 17 residues. Trimming took off 4 bases at V and 0 bases at J, with 16 bases between the two ends. CDR3 DNA: TGCGCCAGCAGCCCCGAAGGGATAGGACTCTCCTACAATGAGCAGTTCTTC. Translating gives CASSPEGIGLSYNEQFF.

In its sample, this clone was seen a few times. The chain combines TRBV18 with TRBJ2-1; 12 bases map to TRBD2. Per the germline V gene, CDR1 is KGHSH and CDR2 is LQKENI. After removal of 5 bases from V and 3 bases from J, the junction contained 5 bases not matched to a gene. The CDR3 is 16 amino acids. The chain's CDR3 is CASSLSGLAGYNEQFF. In DNA form, the CDR3 reads TGTGCCAGCTCATTATCGGGACTAGCGGGCTACAATGAGCAGTTCTTC.

V usage is TRBV6-6 and J usage is TRBJ2-5, with TRBD1 as a possible D gene (5 bases). The length of the CDR3 is 11 residues. V was pared by 6 bases and J by 11 bases, with 13 bases between. Germline V gives CDR1 MNHNY, CDR2 SVGAGI (reference sequence). This chain's CDR3 is CASRSPKGQYF. The CDR3 bases are TGTGCCAGCAGGAGTCCAAAGGGGCAGTACTTC.

The chain recombines TRBV2 with TRBJ1-5; D gene ambiguous. The CDR3 sequence is 14 residues long. Germline CDR1 and CDR2: SNHLY and FYNNEI. V was cut by 5 bases and J by 7 bases, with 15 bases left in between. In DNA, the CDR3 is TGTGCCAGCAGTCCTACGACGGAGAAACAGCCCCAGCATTTT. Its protein is CASSPTTEKQPQHF.

The chain uses TRBV6-1 and TRBJ2-7; the match to TRBD2 covers 10 bases. There are 15 residues in the CDR3. The germline CDR1 and CDR2 sequences are MNHNS and SASEGT. Germline trimming cut 1 base from V and 5 bases from J; bases unmatched to any gene: 5. The CDR3 coding sequence is TGTGCCAGCAGTGAAGGGAGCGGGGGGGCCCACGAGCAGTACGTC. It translates to CASSEGSGGAHEQYV.

V gene TRBV10-3 combines with J gene TRBJ2-3, with TRBD2 matching over 15 bases. The trim removed 7 bases at V and 2 bases at J, leaving 7 bases unmatched. This CDR3 has 17 residues. CDR1 is ENHRY and CDR2 is SYGVKD in the germline V gene. CDR3 amino acids: CAIKWTSGGAFTDTQYF. The CDR3 coding sequence is TGTGCCATCAAATGGACTAGCGGGGGGGCCTTCACAGATACGCAGTATTTT.

This clone was seen repeatedly, ten times or more. The chain carries TRBV18 and TRBJ2-7; D gene uncertain. The CDR3 spans 13 residues. V dropped 2 bases and J dropped 3 bases, with 8 bases sitting between them. The germline gives CDR1 KGHSH, CDR2 LQKENI. CDR3 in amino acids: CASSPFQVYEQYV. CDR3 DNA sequence: TGTGCCAGCTCACCATTTCAGGTCTACGAGCAGTACGTC.

The chain couples TRBV27 to TRBJ1-6; 7 nucleotides line up with TRBD1. Germline V gene lookup returns CDR1 MNHEY and CDR2 SMNVEV (reference sequence). There are 12 residues in the CDR3. V gave up 6 bases and J gave up 11 bases; unmatched junction bases: 4. CDR3 region: CASRTGWTPLHF. The CDR3 DNA sequence: TGTGCCAGCAGGACAGGGTGGACACCCCTCCACTTT.

This chain links TRBV9 with TRBJ1-3; tentative D call: TRBD1 (5 bases). This CDR3 has 14 amino acids. CDR1 is SGDLS, CDR2 YYNGEE, per germline. Deletions cut 3 bases from V and 2 bases from J, with 9 bases between. CDR3: CASSAQVAGNTIYF. CDR3 in DNA: TGTGCCAGCAGCGCACAGGTGGCTGGAAACACCATATATTTT.

The chain couples TRBV9 to TRBJ2-2, with 7 bases lining up with TRBD2. Losses at the gene ends were 2 bases for V and 1 base for J; bases not matched to a gene: 2. The CDR3 runs to 15 residues. Germline assignment: CDR1 SGDLS and CDR2 YYNGEE. Written as DNA, the CDR3 is TGTGCCAGCAGCGTCGCGGGGGTGAACACCGGGGAGCTGTTTTTT. Translated, it gives CASSVAGVNTGELFF.

This chain links TRBV7-9 with TRBJ2-2; a weak D match, TRBD1 (6 bases). The CDR3 contains 13 residues. Germline loops: CDR1 SEHNR, CDR2 FQNEAQ (reference sequence). V was cut by 3 bases and J by 6 bases, with 8 bases left in between. This chain's CDR3 is CASSFRGAGELFF. CDR3 nucleotides: TGTGCCAGCAGCTTCAGGGGTGCCGGGGAGCTGTTTTTT.

This clone was recorded only once. The gene calls are TRBV19 and TRBJ1-1; D may be TRBD1 (5 bases). Germline values: CDR1 LNHDA, CDR2 SQIVND (reference sequence). The CDR3 is made up of 16 amino acids. Between the trimmed V and J ends, which lost 9 bases and 1 base, there was a span of 21 bases. In DNA form, the CDR3 reads TGTGCCAGGAAATTTGGGGCAAATCACAAGAACACTGAAGCTTTCTTT. Its protein product is CARKFGANHKNTEAFF.

This clone was seen a handful of times. Germline and junction disagree at one end, which may indicate a read error. The chain is built from TRBV7-9 and TRBJ2-3; 10 nucleotides match TRBD2. The CDR3 totals 17 residues. Germline V gene lookup returns CDR1 SEHNR and CDR2 FQNEAQ (reference sequence). In DNA, the CDR3 is TGTTCCAGCAGCTTAGCGGGGAGCGGGGGGGCCCCAGATACGCAGTATTTT. Protein product: CSSSLAGSGGAPDTQYF.

In nucleotides, the CDR3 is TGTGCCAGCTCACCACAAAGGGGTCTCAATGAAGCTTTCTTT. This codes for CASSPQRGLNEAFF. This chain connects TRBV18 to TRBJ1-1; perhaps TRBD1 as D (5 bases). Germline CDR1 KGHSH, CDR2 LQKENI. There are 14 residues in the CDR3. V lost 1 base to trimming and J lost 7 bases, with 13 bases between them.

Here the CDR3 DNA reads TGTGCCAGCTCACGGACAGGGACGGAATTTAACTATGGCTACACCTTC. It is translated as CASSRTGTEFNYGYTF. The V call is TRBV18, the J call TRBJ1-2, with 8 nucleotides matching TRBD1. This CDR3 is built from 16 residues. The J segment lost 1 base and the V segment lost 4 bases, leaving 8 bases of the junction unmatched. Germline V gene data show CDR1 as KGHSH and CDR2 as LQKENI.

The V call is TRBV7-9, the J call TRBJ1-2; possibly TRBD1 for D (5 bases). Trimming removed 7 bases from V and 1 base from J, with 10 bases in between. Germline V lookup: CDR1 SEHNR, CDR2 FQNEAQ (reference sequence). The CDR3 extends over 13 amino acids. CDR3: CASTSQVNYGYTF. The CDR3 bases are TGTGCCAGCACCTCACAGGTTAACTATGGCTACACCTTC.

This chain links TRBV27 with TRBJ2-1, with D possibly TRBD2 on 5 matching bases. Germline-derived CDR1 and CDR2 are MNHEY and SMNVEV (reference sequence). Trimming took 8 bases from V and 7 from J, leaving 15 bases between them. The CDR3 contains 13 residues. The CDR3 spells CASALDPGNEQFF. The CDR3 bases are TGTGCCAGCGCCCTTGATCCGGGGAATGAGCAGTTCTTC.

The chain couples TRBV5-1 to TRBJ1-5; 11 nucleotides align to TRBD1. CDR1 SGHRS and CDR2 YFSETQ come from the germline V gene. The CDR3 loop spans 14 amino acids. The V segment lost 5 bases and the J segment 6 bases; nucleotides outside the gene matches: 4. In DNA form, the CDR3 reads TGCGCCAGCAGGGCCGGGACAGGGGGTCAGCCCCAGCATTTT. Translating it yields CASRAGTGGQPQHF.

This chain uses TRBV28 with TRBJ2-2, with 7 bases fitting TRBD1. The V gene end was trimmed by 6 bases and the J gene end by 1 base; junction bases not matched to a gene: 2. Germline CDR1 is MDHEN and CDR2 is SYDVKM. This CDR3 has 14 residues. CDR3 amino acids: CASRTGQNTGELFF. DNA for the CDR3: TGTGCCAGCAGGACAGGGCAGAACACCGGGGAGCTGTTTTTT. The full variable domain, in which reference TRBV28 and TRBJ2-2 provide the parts outside the CDR3, is DVKVTQSSRYLVKRTGEKVFLECVQDMDHENMFWYRQDPGLGLRLIYFSYDVKMKEKGDIPEGYSVSREKKERFSLILESASTNQTSMYLCASRTGQNTGELFFGEGSRLTVL.

This clone has just a few counts. The CDR3 loop reads CASRAGTGPRETQYF. CDR3 bases: TGTGCCAGCAGGGCCGGGACAGGGCCAAGGGAGACCCAGTACTTC. The chain links TRBV6-5 to TRBJ2-5; TRBD1 matches at 9 bases. The CDR3 consists of 15 residues. Trimming took 6 bases from V and 5 from J; bases not matched to a gene: 10. Germline assignment: CDR1 MNHEY and CDR2 SVGAGI.

The rearrangement links TRBV10-3 to TRBJ1-1; possibly TRBD1 for D (5 bases). The CDR3 has 11 amino acids. Germline CDR1 is ENHRY and CDR2 is SYGVKD. Trimming cost V 10 bases and J 11 bases, with 17 bases left between them. CDR3 protein: CATFDGASAFF. DNA of the CDR3: TGTGCCACCTTCGATGGGGCGTCCGCTTTCTTT.

Notes on this clone: The germline gene is not matched at one end of the junction; a read error may be the cause. The V and J genes are TRBV7-9 and TRBJ2-1; 11 positions match TRBD2. CDR3 length equals 12 residues. CDR1 and CDR2 (germline): SEHNR, FQNEAQ (reference sequence). Here the CDR3 reads CSSLAGGNEQFF. The CDR3 coding sequence is TGTTCCAGCCTAGCGGGGGGTAATGAGCAGTTCTTC.

The gene calls are TRBV5-6 and TRBJ2-5, with D possibly matching TRBD2 (5 bases). The CDR3 runs 16 residues. The V gene lost 2 bases and the J gene lost 5 bases, with 19 bases spanning the gap. Germline V CDR1 and CDR2: SGHDT, YYEEEE. The CDR3 sequence: CASSLVGGFLPETQYF. CDR3 nucleotides: TGTGCCAGCAGCTTAGTCGGAGGATTCCTGCCGGAGACCCAGTACTTC.

The chain joins TRBV7-6 to TRBJ2-5; perhaps TRBD1 as D (6 bases). The germline gives CDR1 SGHVS, CDR2 FNYEAQ. The germline V and J ends were trimmed by 1 base and 2 bases, with 11 bases remaining between them. The CDR3 totals 15 residues. The CDR3 region is CASSLGDRLQETQYF. The CDR3, as DNA: TGTGCCAGCAGCTTAGGTGACAGGTTACAAGAGACCCAGTACTTC.

This clone has only a few counts. This sequence joins TRBV7-9 and TRBJ1-1; D remains ambiguous. Germline CDR1 and CDR2: SEHNR and FQNEAQ (reference sequence). Between the trimmed V and J ends, which lost 2 bases and 1 base, there was a span of 5 bases. This CDR3 contains 13 residues. As DNA, the CDR3 is TGTGCCAGCAGCTTATCGGGGAACACTGAAGCTTTCTTT. Translated, it gives CASSLSGNTEAFF. The variable domain in full, completed from reference TRBV7-9 and TRBJ1-1, reads DTGVSQNPRHKITKRGQNVTFRCDPISEHNRLYWYRQTLGQGPEFLTYFQNEAQLEKSRLLSDRFSAERPKGSFSTLEIQRTEQGDSAMYLCASSLSGNTEAFFGQGTRLTVV.

The chain links TRBV5-1 to TRBJ1-4; 7 bases are shared with TRBD1. This CDR3 comprises 15 residues. V shed 0 bases, J shed 6 bases, and the junction held 5 bases outside the gene matches. The V gene's germline CDR1 is SGHRS and CDR2 YFSETQ. DNA of the CDR3: TGCGCCAGCAGCTTGGATGTCAGGGGGGATGAAAAACTGTTTTTT. Translating it yields CASSLDVRGDEKLFF.